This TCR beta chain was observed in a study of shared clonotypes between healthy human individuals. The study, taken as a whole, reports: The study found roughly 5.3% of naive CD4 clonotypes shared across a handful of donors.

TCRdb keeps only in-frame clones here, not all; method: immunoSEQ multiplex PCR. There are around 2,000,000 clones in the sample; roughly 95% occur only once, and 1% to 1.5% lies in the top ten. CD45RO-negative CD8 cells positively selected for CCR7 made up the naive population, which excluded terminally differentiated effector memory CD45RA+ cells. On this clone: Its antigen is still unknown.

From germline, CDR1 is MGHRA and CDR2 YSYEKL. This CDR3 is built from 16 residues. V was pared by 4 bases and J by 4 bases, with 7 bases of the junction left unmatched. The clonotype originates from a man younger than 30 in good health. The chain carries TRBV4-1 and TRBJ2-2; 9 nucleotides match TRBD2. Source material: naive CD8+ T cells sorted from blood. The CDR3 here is CASSLAGAYVTGELFF. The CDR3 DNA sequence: TGCGCCAGCAGCCTAGCGGGAGCGTACGTCACCGGGGAGCTGTTTTTT.